The TCR beta chain described here comes from a study of shared clonotypes between healthy human individuals. CD45RO-negative, CCR7-positively selected cells formed the naive CD8 fraction, excluding terminally differentiated effector memory CD45RA+ cells. This CDR3 spans 15 amino acids. CDR1 MNHEY and CDR2 SMNVEV come from the germline V gene (reference sequence). The V end lost 2 bases, the J end lost 5 bases, and 14 bases lay between the germline ends. The method was immunoSEQ multiplex PCR; TCRdb's version includes in-frame clones alone and lacks a portion of them. The sample holds around 1.9 million clones, approximately 92% seen once.

The clonotype was recovered from a man aged 18 to 29 in good health. Some clones in this sample may be carry-over from other donors' samples. The chain combines TRBV27 with TRBJ2-3; D could derive from TRBD1 or TRBD2 (6 bases each). Sequenced: naive CD8+ T cells from PBMCs. CDR3 nucleotide sequence: TGTGCCAGCAGTTTACCCGGGGGCGCCCGAGATACGCAGTATTTT. Encoded protein: CASSLPGGARDTQYF.